This T cell receptor (beta chain) emerged from a study of T-cell reconstitution after alpha-beta-depleted transplantation in children. General study findings and limits: Several hundred rapidly expanded clones from non-depleted graft cells reportedly supplied alpha-beta T cells about two months post-transplant. After transplant, high TCRbeta diversity at day 60 in some patients arose from surviving recipient T cells and thymic progenitors. When one year had passed after transplant, most T-cell counts and diversity came from newly produced T cells.

Turning to this clonotype: Its antigen is currently unknown. Compared with germline, one end of the junction differs, possibly owing to a read error.

Library preparation (for TCRbeta) was performed with unique molecular identifiers. TCRdb ran MiXCR on the PCR reads and lists one entry per CDR3 protein. The repertoire holds about 580,000 distinct CDR3 sequences, 23% seen once, with 14% in the top ten. The source was PBMCs, mostly from graft donor cells, collected 360 days after TCRalphabeta/CD19-depleted stem cell transplant. This sequence originates from a boy in the first two years of life who had a stem cell transplant for acute myeloid leukemia, so the T cells may come from the graft donor.

This CDR3 is CCARGTRAGSSYNEQFF. The CDR3 nucleotides read TGCTGTGCTAGAGGGACCAGGGCGGGGAGCTCCTACAATGAGCAGTTCTTC. V and J are TRBV20-1 and TRBJ2-1, with D possibly matching TRBD2 (6 bases). CDR3 length: 17 amino acids. The germline CDR1 and CDR2 sequences are DFQATT and SNEGSKA (reference sequence).